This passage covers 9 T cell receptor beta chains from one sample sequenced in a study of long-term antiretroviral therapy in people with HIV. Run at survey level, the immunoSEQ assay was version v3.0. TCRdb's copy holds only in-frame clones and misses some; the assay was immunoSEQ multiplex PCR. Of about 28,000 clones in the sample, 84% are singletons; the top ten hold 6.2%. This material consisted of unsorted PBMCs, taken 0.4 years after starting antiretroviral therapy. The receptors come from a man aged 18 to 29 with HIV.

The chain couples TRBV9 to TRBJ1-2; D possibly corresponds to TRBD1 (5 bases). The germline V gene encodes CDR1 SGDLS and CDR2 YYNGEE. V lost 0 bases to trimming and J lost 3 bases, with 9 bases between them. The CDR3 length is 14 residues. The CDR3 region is CASSVGGADYGYTF. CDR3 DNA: TGTGCCAGCAGCGTAGGTGGGGCGGACTATGGCTACACCTTC. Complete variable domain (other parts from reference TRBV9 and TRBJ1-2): DSGVTQTPKHLITATGQRVTLRCSPRSGDLSVYWYQQSLDQGLQFLIQYYNGEERAKGNILERFSAQQFPDLHSELNLSSLELGDSALYFCASSVGGADYGYTFGSGTRLTVV.

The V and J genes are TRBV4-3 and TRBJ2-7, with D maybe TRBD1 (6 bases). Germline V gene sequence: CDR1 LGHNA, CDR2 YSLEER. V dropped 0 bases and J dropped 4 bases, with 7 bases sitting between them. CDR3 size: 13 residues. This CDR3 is CASSQDQGYEQYF. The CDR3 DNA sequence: TGCGCCAGCAGCCAAGATCAGGGGTACGAGCAGTACTTC.

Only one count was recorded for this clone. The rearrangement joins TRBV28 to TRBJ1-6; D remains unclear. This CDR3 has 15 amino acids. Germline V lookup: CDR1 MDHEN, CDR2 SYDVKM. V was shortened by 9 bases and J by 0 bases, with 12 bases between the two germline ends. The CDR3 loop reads CASGEGGSYNSPLHF. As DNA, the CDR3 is TGTGCCAGTGGTGAGGGCGGCTCCTATAATTCACCCCTCCACTTT. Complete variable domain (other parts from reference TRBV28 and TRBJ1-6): DVKVTQSSRYLVKRTGEKVFLECVQDMDHENMFWYRQDPGLGLRLIYFSYDVKMKEKGDIPEGYSVSREKKERFSLILESASTNQTSMYLCASGEGGSYNSPLHFGNGTRLTVT.

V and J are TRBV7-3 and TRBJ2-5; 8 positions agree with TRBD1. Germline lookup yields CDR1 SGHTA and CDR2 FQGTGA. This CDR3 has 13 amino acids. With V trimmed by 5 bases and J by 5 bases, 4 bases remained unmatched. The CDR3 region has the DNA TGTGCCAGCAGCACAGGGGGTTGGGAGACCCAGTACTTC. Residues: CASSTGGWETQYF. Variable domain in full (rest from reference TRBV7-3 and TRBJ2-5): GAGVSQTPSNKVTEKGKYVELRCDPISGHTALYWYRQSLGQGPEFLIYFQGTGAADDSGLPNDRFFAVRPEGSVSTLKIQRTERGDSAVYLCASSTGGWETQYFGPGTRLLVL.

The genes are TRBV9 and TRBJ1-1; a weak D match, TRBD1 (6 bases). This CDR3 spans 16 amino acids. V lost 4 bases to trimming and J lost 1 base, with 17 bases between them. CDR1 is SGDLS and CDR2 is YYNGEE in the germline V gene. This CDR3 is CASSSDAGGQNTEAFF. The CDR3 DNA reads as TGTGCCAGCAGCTCCGATGCGGGGGGGCAGAACACTGAAGCTTTCTTT.

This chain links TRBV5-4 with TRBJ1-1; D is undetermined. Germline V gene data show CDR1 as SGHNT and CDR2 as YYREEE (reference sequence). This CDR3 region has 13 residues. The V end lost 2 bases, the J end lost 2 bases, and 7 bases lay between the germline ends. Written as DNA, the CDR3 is TGTGCCAGCAGCTTTGGTGCTAACACTGAAGCTTTCTTT. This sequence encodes CASSFGANTEAFF. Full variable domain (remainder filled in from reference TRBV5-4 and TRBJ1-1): ETGVTQSPTHLIKTRGQQVTLRCSSQSGHNTVSWYQQALGQGPQFIFQYYREEENGRGNFPPRFSGLQFPNYSSELNVNALELDDSALYLCASSFGANTEAFFGQGTRLTVV.

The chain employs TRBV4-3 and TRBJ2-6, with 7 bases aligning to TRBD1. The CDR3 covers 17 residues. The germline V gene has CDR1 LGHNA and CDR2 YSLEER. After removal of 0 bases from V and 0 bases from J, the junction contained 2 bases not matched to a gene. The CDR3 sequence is CASSQEGDSSGANVLTF. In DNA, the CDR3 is TGCGCCAGCAGCCAAGAAGGGGACAGCTCTGGGGCCAACGTCCTGACTTTC.

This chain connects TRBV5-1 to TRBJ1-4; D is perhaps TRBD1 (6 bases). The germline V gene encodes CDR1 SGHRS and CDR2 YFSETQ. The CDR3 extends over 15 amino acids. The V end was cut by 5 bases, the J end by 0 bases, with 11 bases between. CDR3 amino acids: CASSPRTATNEKLFF. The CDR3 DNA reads TGCGCCAGCAGTCCTAGGACAGCAACTAATGAAAAACTGTTTTTT.

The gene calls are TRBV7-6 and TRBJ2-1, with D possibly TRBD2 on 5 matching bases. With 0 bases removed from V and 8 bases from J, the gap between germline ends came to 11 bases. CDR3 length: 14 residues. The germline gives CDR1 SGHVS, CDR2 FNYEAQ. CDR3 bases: TGTGCCAGCAGCTTAGCGGGAGCTGGCGATGAGCAGTTCTTC. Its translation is CASSLAGAGDEQFF. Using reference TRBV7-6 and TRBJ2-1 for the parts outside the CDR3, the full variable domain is GAGVSQSPRYKVTKRGQDVALRCDPISGHVSLYWYRQALGQGPEFLTYFNYEAQQDKSGLPNDRFSAERPEGSISTLTIQRTEQRDSAMYRCASSLAGAGDEQFFGPGTRLTVL.